This paragraph reports one TCR beta chain. Antigen unknown. The sample originates from a study of T cell responses to AZD1222 COVID-19 vaccine. Findings of the study overall: Spike-specific TCR depth and breadth grew after two AZD1222 doses.

Method: immunoSEQ multiplex PCR; TCRdb's copy keeps in-frame clones and lacks some. The sample holds more than 150,000 clones, under 95% seen once. The germline V and J ends were trimmed by 7 bases and 7 bases, with 17 bases remaining between them. The CDR3 is 14 residues long. CDR1 is SNHLY and CDR2 is FYNNEI in the germline V gene. Timing groups of about 4 and about 12 weeks for second doses were pooled. This clonotype was sampled from an adult who received the AZD1222 COVID-19 vaccine. V usage is TRBV2 and J usage is TRBJ1-5, with no clear D. The input for sequencing was peripheral blood, taken 28 days after the second AZD1222 dose. The CDR3 coding sequence is TGTGCCAGCACTCCCCCGGGGAAAGGGCAGCCCCAGCATTTT. It codes for CASTPPGKGQPQHF.